The clone carrying this TCR beta chain was found many times. What it binds is not known. Each patient went into thyroid surgery without having received any treatment. The CDR3 is made up of 16 amino acids. Germline V gives CDR1 DFQATT, CDR2 SNEGSKA (reference sequence). The V end lost 3 bases, the J end lost 0 bases, and 15 bases lay between the germline ends. These data originate in a study of metastatic and nonmetastatic thyroid tumors. Study results and limitations: In both blood and tumor samples, TCR beta diversity was reported significantly higher for malignant than benign nodules.

TCRdb reprocessed the PCR reads via MiXCR. The table has some 25,000 clones, approximately 22% seen once. This chain uses TRBV20-1 with TRBJ1-3; TRBD1 might be the D (5 bases). This receptor was identified in a male donor with papillary thyroid cancer or a benign thyroid nodule (not recorded which). Some clones in this sample may be carry-over from other donors' samples. Sequenced input: blood. The CDR3 nucleotides are TGCAGTGCTAGGGGGACCGGGGTCCCCTCTGGAAACACCATATATTTT. It is translated as CSARGTGVPSGNTIYF.